The 8 T cell receptor beta chains listed next were all sequenced from one sample in a study of tumor-infiltrating lymphocytes in primary liver carcinoma. Co-extracted RNA and DNA came from roughly 20-30 mg of unsorted bulk tissue. Using a constant-region primer together with ProtoScript II reverse transcriptase, TCR beta cDNA was made from around 0.55 ug of total RNA. Three nested multiplex PCR rounds of slightly modified ARM-PCR generated TCR beta libraries. PCR rounds one and two used TRBV1-TRBV30 forward primers with a C-beta reverse primer for around 11 cycles each. TCRdb reprocessed the multiplex PCR reads via MiXCR and lists one record per CDR3 protein. There are roughly 120,000 distinct CDR3 sequences in the sample; 64% occur only once, and approximately 8.9% lies in the top ten. The sample taken for sequencing was liver tumor tissue from sampling region 3. Subset in this sample: tumor region T3, left-lateral pole. The receptors originated from a woman in her sixties with primary liver carcinoma and hepatitis B virus infection.

The sample holds one count of this clonotype. This rearrangement joins TRBV4-2 to TRBJ2-3, with TRBD2 identical over 7 bases. Germline CDR1 is LGHNA and CDR2 is YNFKEQ. V lost 1 base and J lost 4; bases outside the gene matches: 8. The CDR3 is 16 residues long. The CDR3 reads CASSQGTAGEADTQYF. The CDR3 nucleotides read TGTGCCAGCAGCCAAGGTACGGCGGGAGAGGCAGATACGCAGTATTTT.

The chain is built from TRBV29-1 and TRBJ2-5; D not resolved. CDR3 size: 13 residues. Germline-derived CDR1 and CDR2 are SQVTM and ANQGSEA. Trimming stripped 8 bases from V and 3 bases from J, with 16 bases between. CDR3 coding DNA: TGCAGCCTCTCCGAGACATTGAAAGAGACCCAGTACTTC. Its protein is CSLSETLKETQYF.

This clonotype was seen just once. This chain links TRBV5-6 with TRBJ2-3, with D perhaps matching TRBD2 (5 bases). CDR1 is SGHDT and CDR2 is YYEEEE in the germline V gene. Trimming took off 5 bases at V and 1 base at J, with 17 bases between the two ends. The CDR3 runs to 16 residues. The CDR3, as DNA: TGTGCCAGCAGTTACCCTAACGGGATTGGCACAGATACGCAGTATTTT. The encoded protein is CASSYPNGIGTDTQYF.

The rearrangement links TRBV12-3 or TRBV12-4 to TRBJ2-5; TRBD2 matches at 7 bases. Losses at the gene ends were 5 bases for V and 9 bases for J; bases not matched to a gene: 12. The CDR3 runs to 14 residues. DNA of the CDR3: TGTGCCAGCAGTCGACGGGAGGTCCCGGGATCCCAGTACTTC. Amino acids: CASSRREVPGSQYF.

The chain couples TRBV20-1 to TRBJ2-2, with 9 bases lining up with TRBD2. CDR1 and CDR2 from the germline V gene are DFQATT and SNEGSKA (reference sequence). V trimming: 0 bases; J trimming: 7 bases; junction bases outside the gene matches: 9. This CDR3 region has 16 residues. CDR3 sequence: CSARDAVAGAVGELFF. The CDR3 coding sequence is TGCAGTGCTAGAGATGCGGTAGCGGGAGCAGTCGGGGAGCTGTTTTTT.

In regard to this clonotype: This may be a read error, as it is one base from a much larger clone. The chain is built from TRBV2 and TRBJ2-7; D possibly corresponds to TRBD1 (6 bases). Trimming cost V 4 bases and J 3 bases, with 16 bases left between them. Germline lookup yields CDR1 SNHLY and CDR2 FYNNEI. The CDR3 covers 15 residues. CDR3 bases: TGTGCCAGCAGTGCGTCGAGGGGGTACTTCTACGAGCAGTACTTC. Translation gives CASSASRGYFYEQYF.

The genes are TRBV5-4 and TRBJ2-1, with D possibly TRBD2 on 6 matching bases. The CDR3 covers 15 residues. Germline loops: CDR1 SGHNT, CDR2 YYREEE (reference sequence). Deletions cut 5 bases from V and 7 bases from J, with 19 bases between. Written as DNA, the CDR3 is TGTGCCAGCAGTTTCACTTCGGGACTCACTAATGAGCAGTTCTTC. The encoded protein is CASSFTSGLTNEQFF.

The genes are TRBV5-1 and TRBJ2-7, with a weak D call TRBD2 (5 bases). The CDR3 has 15 amino acids. Trimming left V 5 bases short and J 0 bases short, with 15 bases between. Per germline, CDR1 SGHRS and CDR2 YFSETQ. Written as DNA, the CDR3 is TGCGCCAGCAGTCCCGGGATGATGAGCTCCTACGAGCAGTACTTC. Residues: CASSPGMMSSYEQYF.